These T cell receptor beta chains were read from a single sample in a study of cytomegalovirus exposure and HLA in healthy donors. Measured with immunoSEQ multiplex PCR; TCRdb has only the in-frame clones, and not every one. Of some 230,000 clones in the sample, about 89% were seen once. The sequencing sample was made of PBMCs. All receptors come from a woman between 18 and 29 years old in good health and CMV-seronegative. Each CDR3 is given with its conserved first and last residue. The D gene is left open where the match is weak. For some rows the clone size is stated as once, few or many, or as a class when expanded; others skip it.

d_gene: .; j_gene: TRBJ1-3; abundance: .; v_gene: TRBV5-1; CDR3aa: CASSLGAEGNTIYF; CDR3nt: TGCGCCAGCAGCTTGGGGGCCGAGGGAAACACCATATATTTT
d_gene: .; j_gene: TRBJ2-7; abundance: .; v_gene: TRBV28; CDR3aa: CASSGILALDYEQYF; CDR3nt: TGTGCCAGCAGTGGTATACTAGCCCTAGACTACGAGCAGTACTTC
d_gene: .; j_gene: TRBJ2-2; abundance: few; v_gene: TRBV27; CDR3aa: CASRRGGIGNTGELFF; CDR3nt: TGTGCCAGCAGGAGGGGGGGGATAGGGAACACCGGGGAGCTGTTTTTT
d_gene: .; j_gene: TRBJ2-1; abundance: .; v_gene: TRBV6-5; CDR3aa: CASSYLSRGPLDEQFF; CDR3nt: TGTGCCAGCAGTTACTTATCCAGGGGCCCACTCGATGAGCAGTTCTTC
d_gene: TRBD2; j_gene: TRBJ2-7; abundance: .; v_gene: TRBV6-5; CDR3aa: CATSAGLAGDEQYF; CDR3nt: TGTGCCACCAGCGCGGGACTAGCGGGAGACGAGCAGTACTTC
d_gene: .; j_gene: TRBJ1-5; abundance: .; v_gene: TRBV6-1; CDR3aa: CASSEEYGGGGSVMSQHF; CDR3nt: TGTGCCAGCAGTGAAGAGTATGGGGGGGGTGGTTCGGTGATGTCCCAGCATTTT
d_gene: .; j_gene: TRBJ1-3; abundance: .; v_gene: TRBV5-1; CDR3aa: CASSPGFPSGNTIYF; CDR3nt: TGCGCCAGCAGCCCGGGATTCCCTTCTGGAAACACCATATATTTT
d_gene: TRBD1; j_gene: TRBJ2-7; abundance: .; v_gene: TRBV28; CDR3aa: CASMRGRPFEQYF; CDR3nt: TGTGCCAGCATGAGGGGGCGGCCCTTCGAGCAGTACTTC
d_gene: TRBD1; j_gene: TRBJ1-4; abundance: .; v_gene: TRBV11-1; CDR3aa: CASSLDRGTEKLFF; CDR3nt: TGTGCCAGCAGCCTGGACAGGGGGACTGAAAAACTGTTTTTT
d_gene: TRBD2; j_gene: TRBJ2-3; abundance: .; v_gene: TRBV28; CDR3aa: CASSFVGLAGVSDTQYF; CDR3nt: TGTGCCAGCAGTTTTGTTGGACTAGCGGGAGTTTCAGATACGCAGTATTTT
d_gene: TRBD1; j_gene: TRBJ1-3; abundance: .; v_gene: TRBV27; CDR3aa: CASKGQGISGNTIYF; CDR3nt: TGTGCCAGCAAGGGACAGGGGATTTCTGGAAACACCATATATTTT
d_gene: .; j_gene: TRBJ1-5; abundance: few; v_gene: TRBV21-1; CDR3aa: CASSDNRGHQPQHF; CDR3nt: TGTGCCAGCAGCGACAACAGGGGGCATCAGCCCCAGCATTTT
d_gene: .; j_gene: TRBJ2-5; abundance: .; v_gene: TRBV7-9; CDR3aa: CASSLDRHEKTQYF; CDR3nt: TGTGCCAGCAGCTTAGATCGTCACGAGAAGACCCAGTACTTC
d_gene: TRBD2; j_gene: TRBJ2-7; abundance: once; v_gene: TRBV6-1; CDR3aa: CASSDESGTSYEQYF; CDR3nt: TGTGCCAGCAGTGACGAGAGCGGGACCTCCTACGAGCAGTACTTC
d_gene: TRBD2; j_gene: TRBJ2-7; abundance: once; v_gene: TRBV5-6; CDR3aa: CASSLAGLAGTSYEQYF; CDR3nt: TGTGCCAGCAGCTTGGCCGGGCTAGCGGGGACCTCCTACGAGCAGTACTTC
d_gene: TRBD1; j_gene: TRBJ2-7; abundance: .; v_gene: TRBV6-5; CDR3aa: CASVRGTGGPYEQYF; CDR3nt: TGTGCCAGCGTTAGGGGAACAGGGGGCCCCTACGAGCAGTACTTC
d_gene: .; j_gene: TRBJ1-2; abundance: .; v_gene: TRBV5-1; CDR3aa: CASSLPGQNYGYTF; CDR3nt: TGCGCCAGCAGCTTACCGGGTCAGAACTATGGCTACACCTTC
d_gene: .; j_gene: TRBJ2-7; abundance: .; v_gene: TRBV20-1; CDR3aa: CSAPSRGEQYF; CDR3nt: TGCAGTGCTCCCTCTAGAGGCGAGCAGTACTTC
d_gene: TRBD1; j_gene: TRBJ1-1; abundance: once; v_gene: TRBV11-2; CDR3aa: CASSKGTGGTEAFF; CDR3nt: TGTGCCAGCAGCAAAGGGACAGGGGGGACTGAAGCTTTCTTT
d_gene: TRBD2; j_gene: TRBJ2-1; abundance: .; v_gene: TRBV11-2; CDR3aa: CASSLFNGLAGVGNEQFF; CDR3nt: TGTGCCAGCAGCTTATTTAATGGGCTAGCGGGAGTAGGGAATGAGCAGTTCTTC
d_gene: TRBD1; j_gene: TRBJ1-1; abundance: .; v_gene: TRBV19; CDR3aa: CASLRQGGNTEAFF; CDR3nt: TGTGCCAGTTTGAGACAGGGGGGGAACACTGAAGCTTTCTTT
d_gene: .; j_gene: TRBJ1-2; abundance: .; v_gene: TRBV7-9; CDR3aa: CASSLRGYDGYTF; CDR3nt: TGTGCCAGCAGCCTTCGGGGGTATGATGGCTACACCTTC
d_gene: TRBD2; j_gene: TRBJ2-7; abundance: .; v_gene: TRBV29-1; CDR3aa: CSVETSGISYEQYF; CDR3nt: TGCAGCGTTGAAACTAGCGGGATCTCCTACGAGCAGTACTTC
d_gene: .; j_gene: TRBJ2-1; abundance: .; v_gene: TRBV30; CDR3aa: CAWSQRSDEQFF; CDR3nt: TGTGCCTGGAGTCAAAGGAGCGATGAGCAGTTCTTC
d_gene: .; j_gene: TRBJ1-2; abundance: .; v_gene: TRBV28; CDR3aa: CASSLGAGLGYGYTF; CDR3nt: TGTGCCAGCAGTCTGGGGGCAGGGCTAGGCTATGGCTACACCTTC
d_gene: TRBD2; j_gene: TRBJ2-3; abundance: .; v_gene: TRBV7-9; CDR3aa: CASSPGLAGVSTDTQYF; CDR3nt: TGTGCCAGCAGCCCAGGACTAGCGGGAGTGAGCACAGATACGCAGTATTTT
d_gene: TRBD2; j_gene: TRBJ2-5; abundance: .; v_gene: TRBV9; CDR3aa: CASSVTSGTETQYF; CDR3nt: TGTGCCAGCAGCGTAACTAGCGGTACAGAGACCCAGTACTTC
d_gene: TRBD1; j_gene: TRBJ1-1; abundance: .; v_gene: TRBV30; CDR3aa: CASGQGGMNTEAFF; CDR3nt: TGTGCCTCCGGACAGGGGGGTATGAACACTGAAGCTTTCTTT
d_gene: TRBD1; j_gene: TRBJ2-4; abundance: .; v_gene: TRBV2; CDR3aa: CASMGDRAQNIQYF; CDR3nt: TGTGCCAGCATGGGGGACAGGGCCCAAAACATTCAGTACTTC
d_gene: TRBD1; j_gene: TRBJ1-5; abundance: .; v_gene: TRBV19; CDR3aa: CASSDTGEGNQPQHF; CDR3nt: TGTGCCAGTAGTGACACAGGGGAGGGCAATCAGCCCCAGCATTTT
d_gene: TRBD2; j_gene: TRBJ2-2; abundance: .; v_gene: TRBV27; CDR3aa: CASRPLTGTSDFGELFF; CDR3nt: TGTGCCAGCAGGCCTCTAACCGGGACTAGCGACTTCGGGGAGCTGTTTTTT
d_gene: TRBD2; j_gene: TRBJ2-1; abundance: .; v_gene: TRBV6-6; CDR3aa: CASSLTPSGIPSEQFF; CDR3nt: TGTGCCAGCAGTTTGACCCCTAGCGGGATCCCCAGCGAGCAGTTCTTC
d_gene: TRBD2; j_gene: TRBJ2-4; abundance: .; v_gene: TRBV19; CDR3aa: CASSIRLAGGVAKNIQYF; CDR3nt: TGTGCCAGTAGTATCCGACTAGCGGGAGGGGTAGCCAAAAACATTCAGTACTTC
d_gene: .; j_gene: TRBJ1-1; abundance: .; v_gene: TRBV30; CDR3aa: CAWVTGYTEAFF; CDR3nt: TGTGCCTGGGTAACAGGGTACACTGAAGCTTTCTTT
d_gene: .; j_gene: TRBJ1-2; abundance: many; v_gene: TRBV11-2; CDR3aa: CASSLDANPYGYTF; CDR3nt: TGTGCCAGCAGCTTAGATGCGAATCCCTATGGCTACACCTTC
d_gene: TRBD1; j_gene: TRBJ2-3; abundance: .; v_gene: TRBV5-8; CDR3aa: CATGRDRPINTQYF; CDR3nt: TGTGCCACCGGTAGGGACAGGCCGATTAATACGCAGTATTTT
d_gene: TRBD1; j_gene: TRBJ2-2; abundance: .; v_gene: TRBV28; CDR3aa: CASSLDRGDTGELFF; CDR3nt: TGTGCCAGCAGTCTTGACAGGGGGGACACCGGGGAGCTGTTTTTT
d_gene: .; j_gene: TRBJ1-2; abundance: .; v_gene: TRBV7-9; CDR3aa: CASSLVEQYYGYTF; CDR3nt: TGTGCCAGCAGCTTAGTGGAGCAGTATTATGGCTACACCTTC
d_gene: TRBD1; j_gene: TRBJ2-1; abundance: .; v_gene: TRBV5-1; CDR3aa: CASSLGTGGNEQFF; CDR3nt: TGCGCCAGCAGCTTGGGTACAGGGGGCAATGAGCAGTTCTTC
d_gene: .; j_gene: TRBJ2-5; abundance: .; v_gene: TRBV27; CDR3aa: CASSLVAPDTPRETQYF; CDR3nt: TGTGCCAGCAGTTTAGTGGCCCCTGACACCCCCAGGGAGACCCAGTACTTC
d_gene: .; j_gene: TRBJ2-2; abundance: .; v_gene: TRBV9; CDR3aa: CASSPRVDGELFF; CDR3nt: TGTGCCAGCAGCCCCAGGGTCGACGGGGAGCTGTTTTTT
d_gene: .; j_gene: TRBJ1-5; abundance: .; v_gene: TRBV18; CDR3aa: CASSPRRGDSNQPQHF; CDR3nt: TGTGCCAGCTCACCACGACGGGGGGATAGCAATCAGCCCCAGCATTTT
d_gene: TRBD1; j_gene: TRBJ2-5; abundance: once; v_gene: TRBV5-1; CDR3aa: CASSLAPLTYRGRRNGREAQYF; CDR3nt: TGCGCCAGCAGCTTGGCCCCTCTAACCTACAGGGGGCGTCGGAACGGGAGAGAGGCCCAGTACTTC
d_gene: .; j_gene: TRBJ2-7; abundance: .; v_gene: TRBV6-1; CDR3aa: CASSEIGAYEQYF; CDR3nt: TGTGCCAGCAGTGAAATAGGAGCCTACGAGCAGTACTTC
d_gene: .; j_gene: TRBJ1-2; abundance: .; v_gene: TRBV19; CDR3aa: CASTETGRYGYTF; CDR3nt: TGTGCCAGTACCGAGACAGGACGCTATGGCTACACCTTC
d_gene: TRBD2; j_gene: TRBJ2-3; abundance: .; v_gene: TRBV30; CDR3aa: CAWSVASGVTDTQYF; CDR3nt: TGTGCCTGGAGTGTGGCTAGCGGGGTAACAGATACGCAGTATTTT
d_gene: .; j_gene: TRBJ1-1; abundance: .; v_gene: TRBV29-1; CDR3aa: CSVAHSSSEAFF; CDR3nt: TGCAGCGTTGCCCACAGTTCGAGTGAAGCTTTCTTT
d_gene: .; j_gene: TRBJ1-2; abundance: .; v_gene: TRBV29-1; CDR3aa: CSVETRDNNYGYTF; CDR3nt: TGCAGCGTTGAAACCCGGGACAATAACTATGGCTACACCTTC
d_gene: TRBD1; j_gene: TRBJ2-7; abundance: .; v_gene: TRBV28; CDR3aa: CASRPDRGGSYEQYF; CDR3nt: TGTGCCAGCAGGCCCGACAGGGGTGGGTCCTACGAGCAGTACTTC
d_gene: TRBD1; j_gene: TRBJ2-2; abundance: once; v_gene: TRBV6-4; CDR3aa: CASRRDSYTGELFF; CDR3nt: TGTGCCAGCAGGAGGGACAGCTATACCGGGGAGCTGTTTTTT
d_gene: .; j_gene: TRBJ2-1; abundance: once; v_gene: TRBV13; CDR3aa: CASGVLDIPNEQFF; CDR3nt: TGTGCCAGCGGGGTACTAGATATACCCAATGAGCAGTTCTTC
d_gene: .; j_gene: TRBJ2-6; abundance: .; v_gene: TRBV6-4; CDR3aa: CASSDSDSSTGANVLTF; CDR3nt: TGTGCCAGCAGTGACTCTGACAGCTCAACTGGGGCCAACGTCCTGACTTTC
d_gene: TRBD1; j_gene: TRBJ1-2; abundance: .; v_gene: TRBV9; CDR3aa: CASSVEIGQGARYGYTF; CDR3nt: TGTGCCAGCAGCGTAGAAATCGGACAGGGGGCGCGGTATGGCTACACCTTC
d_gene: .; j_gene: TRBJ1-2; abundance: .; v_gene: TRBV4-1; CDR3aa: CASSQGIGFNYGYTF; CDR3nt: TGCGCCAGCAGCCAAGGTATTGGCTTTAACTATGGCTACACCTTC
d_gene: TRBD2; j_gene: TRBJ2-5; abundance: .; v_gene: TRBV11-2; CDR3aa: CASSLTTSGPIQETQYF; CDR3nt: TGTGCCAGCAGCCTGACGACTAGCGGTCCCATACAAGAGACCCAGTACTTC
d_gene: .; j_gene: TRBJ2-2; abundance: .; v_gene: TRBV5-1; CDR3aa: CASSLGTVSNTGELFF; CDR3nt: TGCGCCAGCAGCTTGGGTACAGTTTCGAACACCGGGGAGCTGTTTTTT
d_gene: TRBD1; j_gene: TRBJ2-5; abundance: .; v_gene: TRBV7-9; CDR3aa: CASIQGVYQETQYF; CDR3nt: TGTGCCAGTATCCAGGGGGTGTACCAAGAGACCCAGTACTTC
d_gene: TRBD2; j_gene: TRBJ2-7; abundance: .; v_gene: TRBV11-2; CDR3aa: CASHGGSGSYEQYF; CDR3nt: TGTGCCAGCCATGGGGGTAGCGGGAGCTACGAGCAGTACTTC
d_gene: TRBD2; j_gene: TRBJ2-3; abundance: once; v_gene: TRBV18; CDR3aa: CASSVELAGRDTQYF; CDR3nt: TGTGCCAGCTCCGTGGAACTAGCGGGAAGAGATACGCAGTATTTT
d_gene: .; j_gene: TRBJ1-3; abundance: .; v_gene: TRBV30; CDR3aa: CAWSPVGNTIYF; CDR3nt: TGTGCCTGGAGCCCAGTGGGAAACACCATATATTTT